The table lists the clone carrying this TCR beta chain with many counts. What it recognizes is unknown. This sample was included in a study of neurological immune-mediated disorders. Each TCR transcript was tagged with a 10-nucleotide random UMI during 5'RACE. TCRdb fed the 5' RACE reads into MiXCR, producing one record per CDR3 protein. The repertoire holds fewer than 11,000 distinct CDR3 sequences, with about 21% as singletons. There were 850,000 to 1,000,000 CD4+ or CD8+ T cells used in the sorted libraries. Study-wide results and caveats: CDR3 amino acid sequences of expanded clones were not shared across subjects, a result suggesting private repertoires in all groups. The most TCR clonal expansion was seen in HTLV-1-associated myelopathy, and the least was seen in multiple sclerosis, which fell below healthy controls.

The CDR3 is 15 amino acids. The germline V and J ends were trimmed by 0 bases and 6 bases, with 15 bases remaining between them. From germline, CDR1 is SGHTA and CDR2 FQGTGA. The V call is TRBV7-3, the J call TRBJ2-7; the D gene is possibly TRBD2 (5 bases). The sample consisted of CD8+ T cells from blood. This TCR was recovered from a woman aged 55-75 years with HTLV-1-associated myelopathy (HAM/TSP). The CDR3 spells CASSLTPAELSEQYF. CDR3 DNA: TGTGCCAGCAGCTTAACTCCAGCGGAGCTGTCCGAGCAGTACTTC.